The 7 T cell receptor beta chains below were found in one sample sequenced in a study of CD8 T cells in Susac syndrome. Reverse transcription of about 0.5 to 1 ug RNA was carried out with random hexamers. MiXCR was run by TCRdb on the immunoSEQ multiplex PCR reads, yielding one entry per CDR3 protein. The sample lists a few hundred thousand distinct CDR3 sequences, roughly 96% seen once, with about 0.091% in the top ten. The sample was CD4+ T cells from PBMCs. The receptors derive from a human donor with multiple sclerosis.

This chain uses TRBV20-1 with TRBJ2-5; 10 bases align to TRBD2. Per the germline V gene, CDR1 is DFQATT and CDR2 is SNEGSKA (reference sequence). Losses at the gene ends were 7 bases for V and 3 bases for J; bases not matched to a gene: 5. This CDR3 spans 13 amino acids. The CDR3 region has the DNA TGCAGTGTAACGGGACTAGCGAAAGAGACCCAGTACTTC. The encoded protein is CSVTGLAKETQYF.

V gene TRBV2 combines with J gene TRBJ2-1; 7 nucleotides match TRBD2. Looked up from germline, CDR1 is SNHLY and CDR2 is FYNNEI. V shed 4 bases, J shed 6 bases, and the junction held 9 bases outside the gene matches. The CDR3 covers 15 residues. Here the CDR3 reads CASSAGLDSGNEQFF. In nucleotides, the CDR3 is TGTGCCAGCAGTGCCGGACTAGATTCGGGCAATGAGCAGTTCTTC.

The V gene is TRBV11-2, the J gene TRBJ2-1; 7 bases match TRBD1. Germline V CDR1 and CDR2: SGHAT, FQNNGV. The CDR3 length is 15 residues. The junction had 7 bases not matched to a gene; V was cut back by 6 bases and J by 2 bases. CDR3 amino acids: CASSLQGWAYNEQFF. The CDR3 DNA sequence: TGTGCCAGCAGTCTACAGGGGTGGGCCTACAATGAGCAGTTCTTC.

CDR3 sequence: CASSQDRRPAIGEQFF. The DNA for the CDR3 is TGTGCCAGCAGTCAAGACAGAAGGCCCGCAATTGGGGAGCAGTTCTTC. The chain carries TRBV2 and TRBJ2-1; D may be TRBD1 (5 bases). Trimming shortened V by 5 bases and J by 10 bases, and 24 bases separated the two germline ends. The CDR3 has 16 residues. Per the germline V gene, CDR1 is SNHLY and CDR2 is FYNNEI.

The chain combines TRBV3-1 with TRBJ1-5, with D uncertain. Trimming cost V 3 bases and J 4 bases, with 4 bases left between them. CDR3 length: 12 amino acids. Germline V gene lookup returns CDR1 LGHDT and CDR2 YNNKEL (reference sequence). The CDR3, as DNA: TGTGCCAGCAGCCAGAGAAATCAGCCCCAGCATTTT. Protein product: CASSQRNQPQHF.

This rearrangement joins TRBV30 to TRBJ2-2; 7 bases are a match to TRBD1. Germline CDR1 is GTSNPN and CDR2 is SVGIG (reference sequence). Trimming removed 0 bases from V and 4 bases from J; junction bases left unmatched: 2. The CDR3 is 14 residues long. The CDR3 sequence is CAWSVGTVTGELFF. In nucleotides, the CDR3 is TGTGCCTGGAGTGTGGGGACAGTCACCGGGGAGCTGTTTTTT.

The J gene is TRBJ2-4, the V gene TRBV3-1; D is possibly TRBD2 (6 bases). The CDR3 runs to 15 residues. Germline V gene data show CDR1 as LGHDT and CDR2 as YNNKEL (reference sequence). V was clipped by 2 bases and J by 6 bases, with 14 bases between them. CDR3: CASSQQGLPRNIQYF. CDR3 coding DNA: TGTGCCAGCAGCCAACAGGGACTCCCGAGAAACATTCAGTACTTC.